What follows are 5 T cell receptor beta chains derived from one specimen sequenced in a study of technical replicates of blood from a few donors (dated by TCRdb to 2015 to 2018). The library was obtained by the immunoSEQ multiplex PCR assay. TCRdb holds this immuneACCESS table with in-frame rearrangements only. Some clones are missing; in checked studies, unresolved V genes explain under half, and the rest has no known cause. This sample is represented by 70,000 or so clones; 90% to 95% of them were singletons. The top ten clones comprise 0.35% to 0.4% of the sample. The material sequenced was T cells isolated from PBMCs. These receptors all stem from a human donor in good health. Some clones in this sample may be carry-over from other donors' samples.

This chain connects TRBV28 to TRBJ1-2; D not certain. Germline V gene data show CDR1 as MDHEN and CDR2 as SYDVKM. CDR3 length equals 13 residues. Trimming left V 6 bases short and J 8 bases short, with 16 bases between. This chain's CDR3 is CASSPSEGRGYTF. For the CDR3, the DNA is TGTGCCAGCAGCCCCTCCGAGGGTCGCGGCTACACCTTC.

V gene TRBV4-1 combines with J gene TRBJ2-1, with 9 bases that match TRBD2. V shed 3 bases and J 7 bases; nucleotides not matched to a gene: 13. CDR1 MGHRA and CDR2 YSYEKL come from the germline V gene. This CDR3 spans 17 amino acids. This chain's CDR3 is CASSQRGAGGRVNEQFF. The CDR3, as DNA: TGCGCCAGCAGCCAGCGAGGTGCGGGGGGGCGAGTAAATGAGCAGTTCTTC.

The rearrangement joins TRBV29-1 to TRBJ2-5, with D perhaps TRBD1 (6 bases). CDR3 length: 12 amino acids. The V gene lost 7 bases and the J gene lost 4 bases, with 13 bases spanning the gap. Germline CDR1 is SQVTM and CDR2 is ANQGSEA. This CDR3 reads CSATGTRETQYF. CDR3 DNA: TGCAGCGCAACCGGGACAAGAGAGACCCAGTACTTC. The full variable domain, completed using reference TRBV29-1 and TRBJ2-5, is SAVISQKPSRDICQRGTSLTIQCQVDSQVTMMFWYRQQPGQSLTLIATANQGSEATYESGFVIDKFPISRPNLTFSTLTVSNMSPEDSSIYLCSATGTRETQYFGPGTRLLVL.

This CDR3 is CASSFLGGRAGKTQYF. The CDR3, as DNA: TGTGCCAGCAGCTTCCTTGGGGGGCGAGCGGGGAAGACCCAGTACTTC. V is TRBV11-2 and J is TRBJ2-5; maybe TRBD2 (7 bases). CDR3 length: 16 amino acids. V dropped 3 bases and J dropped 6 bases, with 20 bases sitting between them. Germline V gene data show CDR1 as SGHAT and CDR2 as FQNNGV. Drawing the rest from reference TRBV11-2 and TRBJ2-5, the complete variable domain is EAGVAQSPRYKIIEKRQSVAFWCNPISGHATLYWYQQILGQGPKLLIQFQNNGVVDDSQLPKDRFSAERLKGVDSTLKIQPAKLEDSAVYLCASSFLGGRAGKTQYFGPGTRLLVL.

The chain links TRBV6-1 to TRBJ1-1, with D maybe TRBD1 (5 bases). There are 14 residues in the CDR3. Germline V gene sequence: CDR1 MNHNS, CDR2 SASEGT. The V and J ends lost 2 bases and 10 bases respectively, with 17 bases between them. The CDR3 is CASSERGGGVGAFF. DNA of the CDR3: TGTGCCAGCAGTGAAAGGGGAGGAGGGGTTGGAGCTTTCTTT.